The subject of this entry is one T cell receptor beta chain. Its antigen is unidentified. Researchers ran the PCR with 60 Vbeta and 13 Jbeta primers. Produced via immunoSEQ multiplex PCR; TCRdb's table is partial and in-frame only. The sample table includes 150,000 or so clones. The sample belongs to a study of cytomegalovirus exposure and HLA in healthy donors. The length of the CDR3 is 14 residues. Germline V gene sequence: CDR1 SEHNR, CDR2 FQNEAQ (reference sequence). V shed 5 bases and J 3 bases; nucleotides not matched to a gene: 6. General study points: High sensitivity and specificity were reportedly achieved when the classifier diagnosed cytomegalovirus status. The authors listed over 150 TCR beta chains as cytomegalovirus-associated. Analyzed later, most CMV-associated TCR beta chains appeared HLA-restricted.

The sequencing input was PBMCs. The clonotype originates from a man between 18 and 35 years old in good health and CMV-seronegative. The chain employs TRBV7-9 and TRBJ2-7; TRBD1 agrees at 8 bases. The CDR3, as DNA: TGTGCCAGCAGCCCTAGGACAGGGAGCTACGAGCAGTACTTC. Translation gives CASSPRTGSYEQYF.